These 14 T cell receptor beta chains originate from one sample sequenced in a study of cytomegalovirus exposure and HLA in healthy donors. Primers included in the PCR were 60 Vbeta and 13 Jbeta primers. The repertoire was sequenced with immunoSEQ multiplex PCR; TCRdb's copy has only in-frame clones and lacks some. The sample has over 85,000 clones; around 86% are singletons. Specimen: PBMCs. The source of these receptors is a man aged 40-55 years in good health and CMV-seronegative.

The chain couples TRBV4-3 to TRBJ1-5; tentative D call: TRBD1 (6 bases). The CDR3 extends over 16 amino acids. Germline V gives CDR1 LGHNA, CDR2 YSLEER. Trimming took 1 base from V and 5 from J, leaving 15 bases between them. The CDR3 reads CASSQVRGLNDQPQHF. CDR3 DNA: TGCGCCAGCAGCCAAGTCAGGGGTTTAAATGATCAGCCCCAGCATTTT.

This clone was detected only once. The chain is built from TRBV19 and TRBJ1-2; 7 bases match TRBD1. In germline, CDR1 is LNHDA, CDR2 SQIVND (reference sequence). The trim removed 5 bases at V and 8 bases at J, leaving 8 bases unmatched. The CDR3 runs 13 residues. CDR3 bases: TGTGCCAGTAGTCAAGACAGGGTAGGCGGCTACACCTTC. Amino acids: CASSQDRVGGYTF.

The rearrangement uses TRBV25-1 and TRBJ2-7; D might be TRBD1 (6 bases). With 1 base removed from V and 0 bases from J, the gap between germline ends came to 10 bases. Germline V gene data show CDR1 as MGHDK and CDR2 as SYGVNS. The CDR3 totals 15 residues. The CDR3 is CASSEWGTLSYEQYF. CDR3 nucleotides: TGTGCCAGCAGTGAATGGGGGACACTCTCCTACGAGCAGTACTTC.

Here the CDR3 reads CSVGKADTGNTIYF. The CDR3 region has the DNA TGCAGCGTTGGAAAAGCGGATACTGGAAACACCATATATTTT. The chain is built from TRBV29-1 and TRBJ1-3; unclear D gene. Trimming cost V 4 bases and J 2 bases, with 12 bases left between them. Germline lookup yields CDR1 SQVTM and CDR2 ANQGSEA. This CDR3 region has 14 residues.

The count of this clone is one. CDR3 in amino acids: CASSPLDRGEKLFF. The CDR3, as DNA: TGCGCCAGCAGCCCTCTCGACCGCGGTGAAAAACTGTTTTTT. V is TRBV5-1 and J is TRBJ1-4; D call uncertain. Between the trimmed V and J ends, which lost 4 bases and 7 bases, there was a span of 14 bases. Germline CDR1 is SGHRS and CDR2 is YFSETQ. CDR3 size: 14 residues.

By sample share, this clone is medium-sized. This chain's CDR3 is CASSFTANTEAFF. The CDR3 DNA reads as TGTGCCAGCAGCTTTACAGCGAACACTGAAGCTTTCTTT. This chain links TRBV7-6 with TRBJ1-1; D not resolved. Germline V gene sequence: CDR1 SGHVS, CDR2 FNYEAQ. This CDR3 spans 13 amino acids. Trimming shortened V by 3 bases and J by 1 base, and 6 bases separated the two germline ends.

This sequence joins TRBV18 and TRBJ2-7; D is uncertain. The germline V gene has CDR1 KGHSH and CDR2 LQKENI. This CDR3 is 12 amino acids long. Trimming took off 2 bases at V and 7 bases at J, with 9 bases between the two ends. In nucleotides, the CDR3 is TGTGCCAGCTCACCATCTCGAGAAGAGCAGTACTTC. It encodes CASSPSREEQYF.

V is TRBV11-1 and J is TRBJ1-6; 7 bases line up with TRBD1. Germline V gene data show CDR1 as SGHAT and CDR2 as FQDESV (reference sequence). V lost 6 bases to trimming and J lost 7 bases; unmatched junction nucleotides: 9. CDR3 length: 15 amino acids. Written as DNA, the CDR3 is TGTGCCAGCAGGGTGGACAGGTCGGTAAATTCACCCCTCCACTTT. It translates to CASRVDRSVNSPLHF. The full variable domain, completed using reference TRBV11-1 and TRBJ1-6, is EAEVAQSPRYKITEKSQAVAFWCDPISGHATLYWYRQILGQGPELLVQFQDESVVDDSQLPKDRFSAERLKGVDSTLKIQPAELGDSAMYLCASRVDRSVNSPLHFGNGTRLTVT.

V usage is TRBV4-2 and J usage is TRBJ1-1; 7 bases agree with TRBD1. From germline, CDR1 is LGHNA and CDR2 YNFKEQ. V dropped 0 bases and J dropped 0; count of bases not matched to a gene: 10. The CDR3 consists of 18 residues. This CDR3 reads CASSQDVGQLTMNTEAFF. The CDR3 coding sequence is TGTGCCAGCAGCCAAGATGTGGGACAGCTAACTATGAACACTGAAGCTTTCTTT.

The chain joins TRBV28 to TRBJ1-2; a possible D gene is TRBD1 (5 bases). Germline loops: CDR1 MDHEN, CDR2 SYDVKM. The germline V and J ends were trimmed by 7 bases and 5 bases, with 14 bases remaining between them. The CDR3 covers 13 residues. The CDR3 loop is CASTQNGGYGYTF. As DNA, the CDR3 is TGTGCCAGCACCCAGAACGGGGGATATGGCTACACCTTC.

The chain joins TRBV6-5 to TRBJ2-7, with a tentative D call TRBD1 (5 bases). Looked up from germline, CDR1 is MNHEY and CDR2 is SVGAGI. This CDR3 spans 13 amino acids. V shed 5 bases and J shed 5 bases, with 13 bases lying between them. CDR3 coding DNA: TGTGCCAGCAGTCGCCCAGGGCGCGACGAGCAGTACTTC. Translation gives CASSRPGRDEQYF.

The V call is TRBV28, the J call TRBJ1-1; 8 bases match TRBD1. Trimming removed 1 base from V and 1 base from J; junction bases left unmatched: 8. CDR3 length equals 17 residues. Germline CDR1 is MDHEN and CDR2 is SYDVKM. The CDR3 nucleotides are TGTGCCAGCAGTTTATATTCGCAGGGGGCCAGGAACACTGAAGCTTTCTTT. Its protein is CASSLYSQGARNTEAFF.

The CDR3 loop reads CASRPDGGRAFF. The DNA for the CDR3 is TGTGCCAGCAGGCCGGACGGGGGAAGAGCTTTCTTT. V usage is TRBV2 and J usage is TRBJ1-1, with D possibly being TRBD1 (5 bases). Germline values: CDR1 SNHLY, CDR2 FYNNEI. The CDR3 length is 12 residues. V was trimmed by 6 bases and J by 10 bases, leaving 15 bases between them.

The gene calls are TRBV2 and TRBJ1-1; D is perhaps TRBD1 (5 bases). Germline V gene sequence: CDR1 SNHLY, CDR2 FYNNEI. Trimming took 5 bases from V and 11 from J, leaving 21 bases between them. This CDR3 region has 14 residues. The CDR3 sequence is CASSTLTASLRAFF. The CDR3 DNA sequence: TGTGCCAGCAGTACATTGACAGCCTCGCTTCGGGCTTTCTTT.